One and the same sample provided the 21 T cell receptor beta chains below, sequenced in a study of blood T cell repertoires in COVID-19 (dated by TCRdb to the early 2020s). Library method: the immunoSEQ multiplex PCR assay. Not all clones reach the TCRdb copy of this immuneACCESS table, which keeps in-frame sequences only. Checked studies attribute under half of the gap to unresolved V genes and leave the rest unexplained. The sample table holds tens of thousands of clones, of which 82% were seen once. About 6.2% of the sample comes from the top ten. The sample consisted of peripheral blood. All receptors derive from a human donor in a cohort sampled during active or convalescent COVID-19.

The sample holds one count of this clone. This rearrangement joins TRBV18 to TRBJ2-6; D may be TRBD1 (6 bases). V shed 0 bases and J shed 0 bases, with 12 bases lying between them. CDR3 length: 18 residues. CDR1 is KGHSH, CDR2 LQKENI, per germline. The CDR3 loop is CASSPPTGHSSGANVLTF. The DNA for the CDR3 is TGTGCCAGCTCACCACCCACGGGACACAGCTCTGGGGCCAACGTCCTGACTTTC.

The rearrangement joins TRBV27 to TRBJ1-1, with 8 bases matching TRBD1. The CDR3 covers 13 residues. The trim removed 5 bases at V and 9 bases at J, leaving 8 bases unmatched. Germline CDR1 reads MNHEY; CDR2 reads SMNVEV (reference sequence). In DNA, the CDR3 is TGTGCCAGCAGTCCCAGGACAGGGCTGAAAGCTTTCTTT. This translates into CASSPRTGLKAFF.

This clone has a handful of counts. V usage is TRBV6-2 or TRBV6-3 and J usage is TRBJ2-7; 7 bases are shared with TRBD1. J was trimmed by 2 bases and V by 5 bases; bases with no gene match: 3. Per germline, CDR1 MNHEY and CDR2 SVGEGT. The CDR3 spans 13 residues. CDR3: CASSVTGPYEQYF. The CDR3 DNA reads TGTGCCAGCAGTGTGACAGGGCCCTACGAGCAGTACTTC.

This chain uses TRBV7-2 with TRBJ1-1; D remains unclear. Germline V gives CDR1 SGHTA, CDR2 FQGNSA. The CDR3 covers 13 residues. The V gene lost 5 bases and the J gene lost 3 bases, with 10 bases spanning the gap. The CDR3 region has the DNA TGTGCCAGCAGCCCCCTCTTTGACACTGAAGCTTTCTTT. Translating gives CASSPLFDTEAFF.

CDR3: CASRLANTGGEATNEKLFF. The CDR3 DNA follows: TGTGCAAGTCGCTTAGCGAATACAGGGGGCGAAGCAACTAATGAAAAACTGTTTTTT. The chain joins TRBV12-2 to TRBJ1-4; the table's TRBD1 call for D was not verified on the DNA. TRBV12-2 is listed as a pseudogene. The CDR3 is 19 residues long.

V is TRBV18 and J is TRBJ2-7, with a weak D call TRBD1 (6 bases). This CDR3 contains 16 residues. V was shortened by 0 bases and J by 3 bases, with 15 bases between the two germline ends. CDR1 and CDR2 (germline): KGHSH, LQKENI. CDR3 sequence (DNA): TGTGCCAGCTCACCACCGGGTAAAGGGGGTTACTACGAGCAGTACTTC. It translates to CASSPPGKGGYYEQYF.

The chain has TRBV25-1 and TRBJ1-2; 9 bases are a match to TRBD1. The ends lost 10 bases at V and 4 bases at J; junction bases unmatched: 10. The CDR3 consists of 14 residues. CDR1 MGHDK and CDR2 SYGVNS come from the germline V gene. In nucleotides, the CDR3 is TGTGCCACCTCATCTGGACAGGGGATCTATGGCTACACCTTC. Translated: CATSSGQGIYGYTF.

The chain uses TRBV12-5 and TRBJ1-2; TRBD1 matches 9 bases. The CDR3 runs to 15 residues. The germline gives CDR1 LGHNT, CDR2 FRNRAP. Unmatched junction bases numbered 5, after V lost 2 bases and J lost 4 bases. CDR3 DNA: TGTGCTAGTGGTTTGCCAAGACAGGGGGGCTATGGCTACACCTTC. It yields the protein CASGLPRQGGYGYTF.

The chain links TRBV5-1 to TRBJ2-1, with 8 nucleotides matching TRBD2. The junction had 8 bases not matched to a gene; V was cut back by 4 bases and J by 5 bases. Germline lookup yields CDR1 SGHRS and CDR2 YFSETQ. The CDR3 extends over 15 amino acids. CDR3 DNA sequence: TGCGCCAGCAGCCCCGGGACTAGGAGCCACAATGAGCAGTTCTTC. Residues: CASSPGTRSHNEQFF.

V gene TRBV19 combines with J gene TRBJ2-5; the D is unclear. CDR1 and CDR2 (germline): LNHDA, SQIVND (reference sequence). V lost 1 base and J 1 base, leaving 10 bases between the germline ends. This CDR3 has 15 residues. CDR3 sequence: CASSIVMGFQETQYF. CDR3 DNA sequence: TGTGCCAGTAGTATAGTCATGGGCTTCCAAGAGACCCAGTACTTC.

The chain employs TRBV9 and TRBJ2-1; TRBD2 agrees at 11 bases. This CDR3 spans 15 amino acids. The V gene's germline CDR1 is SGDLS and CDR2 YYNGEE. Trimming at V came to 0 bases and at J to 7 bases, leaving 3 bases not matched to a gene. CDR3 sequence (DNA): TGTGCCAGCAGCGTAGAACTAGCGGGGGTAAATGAGCAGTTCTTC. It translates to CASSVELAGVNEQFF.

The gene calls are TRBV7-2 and TRBJ2-1; D perhaps matches TRBD2 (5 bases). The V gene's germline CDR1 is SGHTA and CDR2 FQGNSA. The CDR3 spans 14 residues. The V end was cut by 0 bases, the J end by 5 bases, with 8 bases between. DNA of the CDR3: TGTGCCAGCAGCTTAGCCACGGGAAACAATGAGCAGTTCTTC. Translation: CASSLATGNNEQFF.

The chain is built from TRBV5-4 and TRBJ1-6; a weak D match, TRBD1 (6 bases). V dropped 3 bases and J dropped 0 bases, with 13 bases sitting between them. The V gene's germline CDR1 is SGHNT and CDR2 YYREEE (reference sequence). CDR3 length equals 17 residues. The CDR3 reads CASSSQTGSSYNSPLHF. The CDR3 region has the DNA TGTGCCAGCAGCTCTCAGACAGGAAGCTCCTATAATTCACCCCTCCACTTT.

The chain couples TRBV22-1 to TRBJ2-7; the table names TRBD2, a call not compared with the DNA. TRBV22-1 is designated a pseudogene. The CDR3 spans 14 residues. The CDR3 region is CPGSAGTNSYEQYF. CDR3 in DNA: TGTCCTGGGAGCGCCGGGACTAACTCCTACGAGCAGTACTTC.

This clone occurred many times. The rearrangement uses TRBV5-8 and TRBJ1-5; D not resolved. The ends were cut back, 2 bases at V and 2 bases at J, with 5 bases in the middle. The CDR3 consists of 13 residues. Germline-derived CDR1 and CDR2 are SGHTS and YDEGEE. The CDR3 region is CASSLTGNQPQHF. The CDR3 coding sequence is TGTGCCAGCAGCTTAACAGGCAATCAGCCCCAGCATTTT.

The J gene is TRBJ1-5, the V gene TRBV7-9; 7 bases align to TRBD1. Germline V lookup: CDR1 SEHNR, CDR2 FQNEAQ (reference sequence). Trimming at V came to 6 bases and at J to 0 bases, leaving 8 bases not matched to a gene. The CDR3 is 16 residues long. The CDR3 DNA is TGTGCCAGCAGTTCTCCAGGGGGAGGTAGCAATCAGCCCCAGCATTTT. Its protein is CASSSPGGGSNQPQHF.

This clone has more than one count but fewer than ten. The rearrangement links TRBV5-1 to TRBJ1-2, with a possible D match to TRBD1 (5 bases). Germline assignment: CDR1 SGHRS and CDR2 YFSETQ. This CDR3 comprises 13 residues. V shed 0 bases and J shed 2 bases, with 5 bases lying between them. The CDR3 spells CASSLAGNYGYTF. CDR3 bases: TGCGCCAGCAGCTTGGCAGGGAACTATGGCTACACCTTC.

The chain carries TRBV7-2 and TRBJ1-2; 7 bases map to TRBD1. There are 14 residues in the CDR3. The V gene's germline CDR1 is SGHTA and CDR2 FQGNSA. J gave up 8 bases and V 2 bases, and 8 bases lay outside the gene matches. The CDR3 spells CASSLNQGVKGYTF. Here the CDR3 DNA reads TGTGCCAGCAGCTTAAATCAGGGGGTAAAAGGCTACACCTTC.

The chain has TRBV7-9 and TRBJ2-7; 10 bases agree with TRBD1. Germline assignment: CDR1 SEHNR and CDR2 FQNEAQ (reference sequence). J gave up 5 bases and V 4 bases, and 8 bases lay outside the gene matches. The CDR3 sequence is 15 residues long. This chain's CDR3 is CASSYSGTGDNEQYF. In DNA form, the CDR3 reads TGTGCCAGCAGCTATTCCGGGACAGGGGATAACGAGCAGTACTTC.

The rearrangement joins TRBV7-9 to TRBJ1-2; 9 nucleotides agree with TRBD1. V gave up 4 bases and J gave up 4 bases; unmatched junction bases: 7. The CDR3 runs to 15 residues. Germline lookup yields CDR1 SEHNR and CDR2 FQNEAQ (reference sequence). The CDR3 DNA reads TGTGCCAGCAGCTCACAGGGGGCTCATGCCTATGGCTACACCTTC. Translating it yields CASSSQGAHAYGYTF.

The rearrangement links TRBV19 to TRBJ1-1; D is undetermined. Trimming took off 5 bases at V and 7 bases at J, with 14 bases between the two ends. CDR1 and CDR2 (germline): LNHDA, SQIVND (reference sequence). The CDR3 runs to 13 residues. In DNA, the CDR3 is TGTGCCAGTAGTCTCACCCGAGGCGTTGAAGCTTTCTTT. It yields the protein CASSLTRGVEAFF.